Listed here are 31 T cell receptor beta chains from one sample, sequenced in a study of blood T cells in healthy people across ages. Together with a sample-barcoded 5' primer, a J-beta primer mix was included in a second PCR lasting about 7 to 11 cycles. TCRdb independently ran MiXCR on the 5' RACE reads; one entry per CDR3 protein. The sample carries about 510,000 distinct CDR3 sequences, about 27% recorded once. These data were likewise used in another study, on T cells of mothers and their children.

The sequencing sample was made of blood. The receptors were gathered from a boy aged 2 to 9 in good health.

This clonotype was detected many times. This rearrangement joins TRBV24-1 to TRBJ1-1; D is undetermined. The CDR3 totals 14 residues. Per germline, CDR1 KGHDR and CDR2 SFDVKD. The germline V and J ends were trimmed by 6 bases and 4 bases, with 14 bases remaining between them. The DNA of the CDR3 is TGTGCCACCAGTCGACACGCTGTGGGCACTGAAGCTTTCTTT. Translated, it gives CATSRHAVGTEAFF.

The table lists this clonotype with a few counts. This rearrangement joins TRBV10-1 to TRBJ2-7; tentatively, D is TRBD2 (5 bases). The CDR3 totals 11 residues. In germline, CDR1 is WNHNN, CDR2 SYGVQD (reference sequence). V lost 2 bases, J lost 11 bases, and 10 bases lay in between. CDR3 sequence (DNA): TGCGCCAGCAGTGAGGTCAGGAGGAAGTACTTC. Translating it yields CASSEVRRKYF.

The chain couples TRBV7-8 to TRBJ2-5; D call uncertain. V was trimmed by 4 bases and J by 2 bases, leaving 17 bases between them. The length of the CDR3 is 16 residues. The V gene's germline CDR1 is SGHVS and CDR2 FQNEAQ. CDR3 DNA: TGTGCCAGCAGCTACAGACGCCCGGGTCCTCAAGAGACCCAGTACTTC. Translation gives CASSYRRPGPQETQYF.

J is TRBJ2-7 and V is TRBV4-1; D ambiguous. Germline values: CDR1 MGHRA, CDR2 YSYEKL. V was trimmed by 0 bases and J by 3 bases, leaving 9 bases between them. The CDR3 runs to 14 residues. In DNA, the CDR3 is TGCGCCAGCAGCCAAGATATCGAGTACTACGAGCAGTACTTC. Translating gives CASSQDIEYYEQYF.

V usage is TRBV7-9 and J usage is TRBJ1-4; D uncertain. The CDR3 extends over 14 amino acids. CDR1 is SEHNR and CDR2 is FQNEAQ in the germline V gene (reference sequence). Between the trimmed V and J ends, which lost 2 bases and 3 bases, there was a span of 7 bases. The CDR3 protein is CASSLSHSNEKLFF. In nucleotides, the CDR3 is TGTGCCAGCAGCTTATCTCATTCTAATGAAAAACTGTTTTTT.

V and J are TRBV7-9 and TRBJ1-5; D is perhaps TRBD1 (5 bases). The CDR3 totals 14 residues. Trimming took 3 bases from V and 5 from J, leaving 11 bases between them. Germline CDR1 SEHNR, CDR2 FQNEAQ (reference sequence). The DNA for the CDR3 is TGTGCCAGCAGCTTGCAGGGCCGCGATCAGCCCCAGCATTTT. Its translation is CASSLQGRDQPQHF.

This rearrangement joins TRBV6-2 or TRBV6-3 to TRBJ1-2; 7 bases are shared with TRBD1. Looked up from germline, CDR1 is MNHEY and CDR2 is SVGEGT. This CDR3 comprises 14 residues. V shed 6 bases, J shed 1 base, and the junction held 5 bases outside the gene matches. The CDR3, as DNA: TGTGCCAGCAGCCGGACAGGTCGTAACTATGGCTACACCTTC. It encodes CASSRTGRNYGYTF.

The V gene is TRBV18, the J gene TRBJ2-7; D gene unclear. The germline V and J ends were trimmed by 4 bases and 6 bases, with 13 bases remaining between them. The germline V gene encodes CDR1 KGHSH and CDR2 LQKENI. The CDR3 spans 13 residues. The CDR3 DNA sequence: TGTGCCAGCTCACAGGTCCTCCAAGTCGAGCAGTACTTC. Protein sequence: CASSQVLQVEQYF.

The rearrangement joins TRBV4-1 to TRBJ1-1; D uncertain. Germline lookup yields CDR1 MGHRA and CDR2 YSYEKL. V lost 1 base and J 10 bases, leaving 7 bases between the germline ends. There are 11 residues in the CDR3. Written as DNA, the CDR3 is TGCGCCAGCAGCCAAGGGCGGAGAGCTTTCTTT. Its protein is CASSQGRRAFF.

This clonotype was observed a handful of times. The V and J genes are TRBV4-2 and TRBJ1-1; 10 bases are shared with TRBD1. J lost 1 base, V lost 0 bases, and 8 bases had no gene match. CDR3 length: 18 residues. CDR1 is LGHNA, CDR2 YNFKEQ, per germline. In DNA, the CDR3 is TGTGCCAGCAGCCAAGATGAAAGACAGGGGGCGAGGAACACTGAAGCTTTCTTT. It specifies CASSQDERQGARNTEAFF.

The chain employs TRBV29-1 and TRBJ2-1; TRBD1 agrees at 9 bases. After removal of 7 bases from V and 7 bases from J, the junction contained 2 bases not matched to a gene. CDR3 length: 11 residues. Germline values: CDR1 SQVTM, CDR2 ANQGSEA. CDR3 in amino acids: CSGDRGNEQFF. As DNA, the CDR3 is TGCAGCGGAGACAGGGGGAATGAGCAGTTCTTC.

This chain connects TRBV29-1 to TRBJ1-1, with D hard to call. Per germline, CDR1 SQVTM and CDR2 ANQGSEA. The ends were cut back, 2 bases at V and 1 base at J, with 8 bases in the middle. This CDR3 has 13 residues. The CDR3 reads CSVERRENTEAFF. The CDR3 DNA follows: TGCAGCGTTGAACGTCGCGAGAACACTGAAGCTTTCTTT.

J is TRBJ1-5 and V is TRBV4-2, with D possibly matching TRBD1 (6 bases). The V and J ends lost 3 bases and 4 bases respectively, with 13 bases between them. This CDR3 has 15 amino acids. The germline gives CDR1 LGHNA, CDR2 YNFKEQ. CDR3 sequence: CASSQGGGLNQPQHF. Here the CDR3 DNA reads TGTGCCAGCAGCCAGGGAGGGGGTCTGAATCAGCCCCAGCATTTT.

This clonotype was observed a few times. The chain employs TRBV7-9 and TRBJ2-5; D is unresolved. The J call may be incorrect, as the DNA end agrees better with TRBJ2-1. CDR1 SEHNR and CDR2 FQNEAQ come from the germline V gene (reference sequence). The CDR3 length is 12 residues. The CDR3 is CASSLVPHEQFF. DNA of the CDR3: TGTGCCAGCAGCTTAGTCCCCCATGAGCAGTTCTTC.

Only a few counts were recorded for this clonotype. The J gene is TRBJ2-1, the V gene TRBV27; a weak D match, TRBD1 (5 bases). CDR1 MNHEY and CDR2 SMNVEV come from the germline V gene (reference sequence). The CDR3 has 13 residues. Trimming took 4 bases from V and 9 from J, leaving 13 bases between them. CDR3 nucleotides: TGTGCCAGCAGTTCCGCCCAGGGTGGTGAGCAGTTCTTC. Translating gives CASSSAQGGEQFF.

The chain has TRBV20-1 and TRBJ1-1; 8 nucleotides align to TRBD1. Germline values: CDR1 DFQATT, CDR2 SNEGSKA (reference sequence). V lost 3 bases and J lost 4; bases outside the gene matches: 10. CDR3 length: 15 residues. Here the CDR3 reads CSARNPDRAATEAFF. As DNA, the CDR3 is TGCAGTGCTAGGAACCCGGACAGGGCGGCCACTGAAGCTTTCTTT.

This rearrangement joins TRBV5-1 to TRBJ1-1, with D uncertain. The V end was cut by 0 bases, the J end by 0 bases, with 12 bases between. Germline CDR1 reads SGHRS; CDR2 reads YFSETQ. This CDR3 has 16 residues. DNA for the CDR3: TGCGCCAGCAGCTTGGGTGGGGTCGCCATGAACACTGAAGCTTTCTTT. Protein: CASSLGGVAMNTEAFF.

V gene TRBV3-1 combines with J gene TRBJ2-7; D is ambiguous. This CDR3 contains 13 residues. V was pared by 6 bases and J by 3 bases, with 12 bases between. The germline CDR1 and CDR2 sequences are LGHDT and YNNKEL (reference sequence). CDR3 nucleotides: TGTGCCAGCAGTCGCGGTGACATCTACGAGCAGTACTTC. This encodes CASSRGDIYEQYF.

The J gene is TRBJ2-5, the V gene TRBV5-1; 8 nucleotides match TRBD2. Germline lookup yields CDR1 SGHRS and CDR2 YFSETQ. Trimming removed 2 bases from V and 4 bases from J; junction bases left unmatched: 10. The CDR3 has 16 amino acids. CDR3 amino acids: CASSFHPGLGPETQYF. As DNA, the CDR3 is TGCGCCAGCAGCTTCCATCCGGGACTAGGACCAGAGACCCAGTACTTC.

This chain joins TRBV2 and TRBJ1-1; no clear D. The CDR3 length is 14 residues. The germline V gene has CDR1 SNHLY and CDR2 FYNNEI. Trimming left V 6 bases short and J 3 bases short, with 14 bases between. The CDR3 spells CASSAPRGDTEAFF. DNA for the CDR3: TGTGCCAGCAGCGCGCCCCGTGGGGACACTGAAGCTTTCTTT.

This chain joins TRBV24-1 and TRBJ2-5; the D call may be TRBD1 or TRBD2 (5 bases each). The ends were cut back, 6 bases at V and 5 bases at J, with 12 bases in the middle. The CDR3 totals 13 residues. From germline, CDR1 is KGHDR and CDR2 SFDVKD. The CDR3 region is CATSPLEGETQYF. The CDR3 DNA reads as TGTGCCACCAGTCCCCTCGAGGGGGAGACCCAGTACTTC.

The chain couples TRBV4-1 to TRBJ2-4; 10 bases fit TRBD2. The CDR3 consists of 18 residues. Germline CDR1 and CDR2: MGHRA and YSYEKL. V trimming: 0 bases; J trimming: 1 base; junction bases outside the gene matches: 6. CDR3 region: CASSQDFRSGGAKNIQYF. The CDR3 DNA is TGCGCCAGCAGCCAAGATTTTCGTAGCGGGGGGGCCAAAAACATTCAGTACTTC.

A single count supports this clonotype. The V and J genes are TRBV12-3 or TRBV12-4 and TRBJ2-7; TRBD2 matches at 7 bases. The J call may be incorrect, as the DNA end agrees better with TRBJ2-1. The CDR3 is 15 residues long. CDR3: CASRPMGGNHNEQFF. CDR3 bases: TGTGCCAGCAGACCCATGGGAGGGAATCACAATGAGCAGTTCTTC.

The rearrangement links TRBV6-5 to TRBJ2-5, with 8 positions matching TRBD2. The CDR3 is 14 amino acids. Germline V gives CDR1 MNHEY, CDR2 SVGAGI. V dropped 2 bases and J dropped 3; count of bases not matched to a gene: 2. CDR3 in DNA: TGTGCCAGCAGTTACGGGCGGGGGGAAGAGACCCAGTACTTC. Translating it yields CASSYGRGEETQYF.

CDR3 protein: CASSLYSPHRAGPQYF. CDR3 in DNA: TGTGCCAGCAGTTTATATTCCCCTCATAGAGCGGGGCCGCAGTATTTT. V and J are TRBV27 and TRBJ2-3; 7 bases match TRBD2. CDR1 MNHEY and CDR2 SMNVEV come from the germline V gene (reference sequence). J was trimmed by 10 bases and V by 1 base; bases with no gene match: 14. CDR3 length: 16 residues.

The sample holds a few counts of this clonotype. This chain links TRBV20-1 with TRBJ2-3; perhaps TRBD2 as D (5 bases). Germline-derived CDR1 and CDR2 are DFQATT and SNEGSKA (reference sequence). This CDR3 has 16 residues. V shed 0 bases and J shed 5 bases, with 18 bases lying between them. CDR3 in DNA: TGCAGTGCTAGAGAGTATCGGACTGGCAAGGAAGATACGCAGTATTTT. Translating it yields CSAREYRTGKEDTQYF.

This clonotype has just a few counts. This chain links TRBV4-3 with TRBJ2-1; weak D call: TRBD2 (5 bases). CDR1 and CDR2 (germline): LGHNA, YSLEER. The CDR3 sequence is 16 residues long. Trimming removed 4 bases at V and 1 base at J, with 14 bases between. CDR3 residues: CASSPYRGPSYNEQFF. The CDR3 DNA follows: TGCGCCAGCAGCCCGTACCGGGGTCCATCCTACAATGAGCAGTTCTTC.

In this sample, this clonotype turned up once. One end of the junction does not line up with germline, which may come from a read error. The V and J genes are TRBV29-1 and TRBJ2-5, with D uncertain. Germline assignment: CDR1 SQVTM and CDR2 ANQGSEA. This CDR3 region has 12 residues. This CDR3 reads CSADPAQETQHF. DNA for the CDR3: TGCAGCGCTGACCCAGCCCAAGAGACCCAGCACTTC.

This chain uses TRBV4-3 with TRBJ2-3, with 9 positions matching TRBD1. The trim removed 0 bases at V and 3 bases at J, leaving 4 bases unmatched. The CDR3 loop spans 16 amino acids. The germline V gene encodes CDR1 LGHNA and CDR2 YSLEER. The DNA for the CDR3 is TGCGCCAGCAGCCAAGATCCGGGGACAGGGACAGATACGCAGTATTTT. Translating it yields CASSQDPGTGTDTQYF.

There are a few counts of this clonotype. This chain connects TRBV20-1 to TRBJ2-5; the D call may be TRBD1 or TRBD2 (5 bases each). Trimming stripped 3 bases from V and 6 bases from J, with 20 bases between. The CDR3 covers 15 residues. CDR1 and CDR2 (germline): DFQATT, SNEGSKA (reference sequence). The CDR3 region is CSARENRAPGQTQYF. In nucleotides, the CDR3 is TGCAGTGCTAGGGAAAATAGGGCGCCGGGGCAGACCCAGTACTTC.

The rearrangement links TRBV12-5 to TRBJ1-1; TRBD1 agrees at 9 bases. V gave up 6 bases and J gave up 5 bases; unmatched junction bases: 4. Per germline, CDR1 LGHNT and CDR2 FRNRAP. This CDR3 has 13 amino acids. CDR3 DNA: TGTGCTAGTGGGCACAGGGGGCCGACTGAAGCTTTCTTT. As protein: CASGHRGPTEAFF.